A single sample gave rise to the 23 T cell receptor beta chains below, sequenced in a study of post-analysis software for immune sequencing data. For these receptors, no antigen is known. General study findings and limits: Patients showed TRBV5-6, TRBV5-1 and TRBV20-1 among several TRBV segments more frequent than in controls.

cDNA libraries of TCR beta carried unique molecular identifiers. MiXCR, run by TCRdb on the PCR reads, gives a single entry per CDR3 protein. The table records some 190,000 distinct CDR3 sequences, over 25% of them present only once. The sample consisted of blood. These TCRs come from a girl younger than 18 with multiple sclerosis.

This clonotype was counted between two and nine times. CDR3 region: CASSLGGQGNNQPQHF. The CDR3 DNA sequence: TGTGCCAGCAGTTTGGGGGGACAGGGGAACAATCAGCCCCAGCATTTT. The J gene is TRBJ1-5, the V gene TRBV12-3 or TRBV12-4, with TRBD1 identical over 10 bases. The trim removed 3 bases at V and 3 bases at J, leaving 5 bases unmatched. CDR3 length equals 16 residues.

The chain's CDR3 is CSARDLRTDYGYTF. CDR3 bases: TGCAGTGCTAGAGACCTCAGGACAGACTATGGCTACACCTTC. The genes are TRBV20-1 and TRBJ1-2, with a tentative D call TRBD1 (6 bases). Deletions cut 0 bases from V and 3 bases from J, with 11 bases between. The CDR3 has 14 residues. Germline CDR1 is DFQATT and CDR2 is SNEGSKA (reference sequence).

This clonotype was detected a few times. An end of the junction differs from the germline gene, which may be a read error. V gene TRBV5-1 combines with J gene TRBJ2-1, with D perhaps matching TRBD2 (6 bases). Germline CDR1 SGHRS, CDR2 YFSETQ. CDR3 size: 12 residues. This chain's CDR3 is CASSVSLRELFF. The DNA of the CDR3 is TGCGCCAGCAGCGTCTCACTTCGGGAGCTGTTCTTC.

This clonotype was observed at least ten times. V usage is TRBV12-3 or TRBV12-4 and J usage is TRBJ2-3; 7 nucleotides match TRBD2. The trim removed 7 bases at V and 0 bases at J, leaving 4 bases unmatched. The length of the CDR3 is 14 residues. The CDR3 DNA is TGTGCCAGCACTAGCGGAGCTAGCACAGATACGCAGTATTTT. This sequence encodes CASTSGASTDTQYF.

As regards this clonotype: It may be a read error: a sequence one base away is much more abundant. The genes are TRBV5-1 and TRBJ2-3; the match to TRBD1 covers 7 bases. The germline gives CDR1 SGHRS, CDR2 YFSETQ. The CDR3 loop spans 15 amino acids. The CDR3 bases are TGCACCAGCAGCCGTCGACAGGGAGGCACAGATACGCAGTATTTT. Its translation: CTSSRRQGGTDTQYF.

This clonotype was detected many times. CDR3 sequence: CSAPATDTQYF. The CDR3 DNA reads as TGCAGCGCCCCAGCAACAGATACGCAGTATTTT. The chain joins TRBV20-1 to TRBJ2-3; D ambiguous. CDR1 is DFQATT, CDR2 SNEGSKA, per germline (reference sequence). The CDR3 totals 11 residues.

CDR3 residues: CASRQKTGPSYEQYF. The CDR3 nucleotides are TGTGCCAGCAGACAAAAGACAGGGCCATCCTACGAGCAGTACTTC. The chain couples TRBV12-3 or TRBV12-4 to TRBJ2-7, with 7 bases matching TRBD1. The CDR3 is 15 residues long. The junction had 9 bases not matched to a gene; V was cut back by 6 bases and J by 1 base.

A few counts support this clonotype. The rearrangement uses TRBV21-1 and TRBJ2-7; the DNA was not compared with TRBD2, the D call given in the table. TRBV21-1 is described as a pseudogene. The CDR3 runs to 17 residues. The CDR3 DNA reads TGTGCCAGCACCCAAAGACTAGCGGGGGAATTATTGGACGAGCAGTACTTC. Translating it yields CASTQRLAGELLDEQYF.

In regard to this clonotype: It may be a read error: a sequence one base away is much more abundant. The CDR3 sequence is CASTPEVEHNEQFF. CDR3 in DNA: TGTGCCAGCACCCCGGAGGTGGAGCACAATGAGCAGTTCTTC. V usage is TRBV12-3 or TRBV12-4 and J usage is TRBJ2-1; possibly TRBD2 for D (5 bases). The CDR3 totals 14 residues. V shed 7 bases and J shed 5 bases, with 15 bases lying between them.

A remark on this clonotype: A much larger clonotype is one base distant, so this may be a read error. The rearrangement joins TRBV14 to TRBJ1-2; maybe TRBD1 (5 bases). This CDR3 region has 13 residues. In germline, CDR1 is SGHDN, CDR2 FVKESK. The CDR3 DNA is TGTGCCAGCAGCCAACAGGGAAGCTATGGCTGCACCTTC. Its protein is CASSQQGSYGCTF. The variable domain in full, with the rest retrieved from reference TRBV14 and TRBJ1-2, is EAGVTQFPSHSVIEKGQTVTLRCDPISGHDNLYWYRRVMGKEIKFLLHFVKESKQDESGMPNNRFLAERTGGTYSTLKVQPAELEDSGVYFCASSQQGSYGCTFGSGTRLTVV.

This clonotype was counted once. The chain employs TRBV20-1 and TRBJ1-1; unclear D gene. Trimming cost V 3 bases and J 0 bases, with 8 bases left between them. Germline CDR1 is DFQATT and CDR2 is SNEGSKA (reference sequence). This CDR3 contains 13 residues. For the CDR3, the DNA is TGCAGTGCTAGCGGGCTCTTGAACACTGAAGCTTTCTTT. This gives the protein CSASGLLNTEAFF.

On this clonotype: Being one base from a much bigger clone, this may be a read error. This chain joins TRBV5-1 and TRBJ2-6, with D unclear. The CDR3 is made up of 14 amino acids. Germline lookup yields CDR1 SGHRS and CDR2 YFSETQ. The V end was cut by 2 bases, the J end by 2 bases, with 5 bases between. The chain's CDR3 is CASSFDPGANVLTF. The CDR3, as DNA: TGCGCCAGCAGCTTTGACCCTGGGGCCAACGTCCTGACTTTC.

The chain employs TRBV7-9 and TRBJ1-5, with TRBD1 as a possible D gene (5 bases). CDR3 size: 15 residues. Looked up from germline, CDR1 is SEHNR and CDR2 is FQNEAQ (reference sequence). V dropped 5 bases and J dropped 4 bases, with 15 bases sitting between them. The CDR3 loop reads CASSLNRGDNQPQHF. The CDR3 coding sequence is TGTGCCAGCAGCCTAAACCGGGGGGATAATCAGCCCCAGCATTTT.

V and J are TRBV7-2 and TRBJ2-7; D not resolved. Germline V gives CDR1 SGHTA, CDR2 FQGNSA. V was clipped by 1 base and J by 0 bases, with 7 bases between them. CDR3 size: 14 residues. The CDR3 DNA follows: TGTGCCAGCAGCTTAGGTGTCAACTCCTACGAGCAGTACTTC. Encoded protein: CASSLGVNSYEQYF.

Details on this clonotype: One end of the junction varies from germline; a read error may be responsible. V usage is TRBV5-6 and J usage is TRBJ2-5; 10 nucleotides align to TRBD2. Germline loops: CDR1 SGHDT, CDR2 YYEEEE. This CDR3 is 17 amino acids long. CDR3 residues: CASGLFPSGGLRETQYF. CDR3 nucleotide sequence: TGTGCCAGCGGCTTGTTTCCTAGCGGGGGCCTCCGGGAGACCCAGTACTTC.

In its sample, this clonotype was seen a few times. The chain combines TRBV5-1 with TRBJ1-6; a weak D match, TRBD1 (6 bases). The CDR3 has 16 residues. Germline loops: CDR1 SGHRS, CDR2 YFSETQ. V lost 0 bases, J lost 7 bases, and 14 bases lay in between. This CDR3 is CASSLVGGQMNSPLHF. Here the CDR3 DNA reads TGCGCCAGCAGCTTGGTCGGCGGACAGATGAATTCACCCCTCCACTTT.

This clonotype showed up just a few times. This chain's CDR3 is CASSRQGSVHEQYF. DNA for the CDR3: TGTGCCAGCAGTAGACAGGGTTCGGTCCACGAGCAGTACTTC. The chain couples TRBV28 to TRBJ2-5; TRBD1 agrees at 7 bases. The J call is doubtful: the DNA matches TRBJ2-7 better. Looked up from germline, CDR1 is MDHEN and CDR2 is SYDVKM. The CDR3 length is 14 residues.

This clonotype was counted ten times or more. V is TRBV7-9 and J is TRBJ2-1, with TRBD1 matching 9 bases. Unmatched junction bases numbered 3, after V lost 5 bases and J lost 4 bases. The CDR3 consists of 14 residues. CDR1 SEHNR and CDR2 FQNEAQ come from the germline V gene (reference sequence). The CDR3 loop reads CASSGQGRYNEQFF. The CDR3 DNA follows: TGTGCCAGCAGCGGACAGGGGCGGTACAATGAGCAGTTCTTC. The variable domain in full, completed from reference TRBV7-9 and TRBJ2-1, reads DTGVSQNPRHKITKRGQNVTFRCDPISEHNRLYWYRQTLGQGPEFLTYFQNEAQLEKSRLLSDRFSAERPKGSFSTLEIQRTEQGDSAMYLCASSGQGRYNEQFFGPGTRLTVL.

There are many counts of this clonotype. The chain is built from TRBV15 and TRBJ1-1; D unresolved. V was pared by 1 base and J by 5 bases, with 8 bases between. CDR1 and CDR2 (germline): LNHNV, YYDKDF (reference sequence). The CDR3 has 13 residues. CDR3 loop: CATSRVRLTEAFF. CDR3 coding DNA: TGTGCCACCAGCAGAGTACGGTTGACTGAAGCTTTCTTT.

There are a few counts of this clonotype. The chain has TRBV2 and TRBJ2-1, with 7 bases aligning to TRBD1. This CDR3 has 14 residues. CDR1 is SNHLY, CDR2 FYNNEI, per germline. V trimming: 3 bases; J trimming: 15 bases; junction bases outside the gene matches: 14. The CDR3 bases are TGTGCCAGCAGTGATTCGGGACAGCAAAGTGGTCGGTTCTTC. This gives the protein CASSDSGQQSGRFF.

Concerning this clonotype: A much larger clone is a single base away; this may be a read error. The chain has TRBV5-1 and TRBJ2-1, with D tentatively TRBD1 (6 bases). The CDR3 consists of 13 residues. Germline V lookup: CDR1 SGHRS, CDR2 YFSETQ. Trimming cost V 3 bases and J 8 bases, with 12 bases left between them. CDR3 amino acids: CASSWDIDDEQFF. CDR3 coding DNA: TGCGCCAGCAGCTGGGACATCGACGATGAGCAGTTCTTC.

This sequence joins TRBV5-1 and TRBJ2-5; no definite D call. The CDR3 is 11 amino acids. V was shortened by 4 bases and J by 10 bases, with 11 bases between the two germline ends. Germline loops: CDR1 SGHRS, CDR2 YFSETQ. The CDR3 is CASSVGRSQYF. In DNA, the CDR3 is TGCGCCAGCAGCGTCGGTCGGAGCCAGTACTTC.

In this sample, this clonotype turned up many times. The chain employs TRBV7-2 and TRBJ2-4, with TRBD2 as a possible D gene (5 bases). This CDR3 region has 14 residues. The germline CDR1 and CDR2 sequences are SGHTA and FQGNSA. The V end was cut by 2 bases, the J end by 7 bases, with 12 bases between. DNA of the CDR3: TGTGCCAGCAGCTTAAACCCGGGGTCGAACATTCAGTACTTC. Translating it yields CASSLNPGSNIQYF. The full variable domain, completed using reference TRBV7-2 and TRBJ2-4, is GAGVSQSPSNKVTEKGKDVELRCDPISGHTALYWYRQSLGQGLEFLIYFQGNSAPDKSGLPSDRFSAERTGGSVSTLTIQRTQQEDSAVYLCASSLNPGSNIQYFGAGTRLSVL.